These 19 T cell receptor beta chains originate from one sample sequenced in a study of early T cells in non-severe SARS-CoV-2 infection (TCRdb year 2021). Libraries were prepared through 5' RACE. The sequencer listed for this sample is NextSeq 500. TCRdb trimmed public reads at Q25 via fastp, called clones via MiXCR and kept in-frame beta chains. Merged by CDR3 protein, the rows form single entries marked with the most common genes and DNA. The sample table shows over 25,000 distinct CDR3 sequences, and approximately 6.9% are seen once. The ten largest clonotypes hold about 3.8% of the sample. Sequenced input: whole blood. These receptors came from an adult who was a healthcare worker with PCR-confirmed SARS-CoV-2 infection or an uninfected control (not recorded which).

In its sample, this clonotype was seen many times. The gene calls are TRBV14 and TRBJ2-7; possible D gene TRBD2, 6 bases. Germline CDR1 is SGHDN and CDR2 is FVKESK. The CDR3 totals 14 residues. Trimming removed 5 bases at V and 2 bases at J, with 13 bases between. CDR3 nucleotides: TGTGCCAGCAGCAAACCGGGACTTACCTACGAGCAGTACTTC. This gives the protein CASSKPGLTYEQYF.

This clonotype showed up many times. This chain links TRBV4-1 with TRBJ2-7; 12 bases are a match to TRBD2. CDR1 and CDR2 (germline): MGHRA, YSYEKL. Trimming took 4 bases from V and 7 from J; bases not matched to a gene: 17. The CDR3 spans 18 residues. In DNA form, the CDR3 reads TGCGCCAGCAGCCCATCTTCGACTAGCGGGAGTTACCGGGGGGAGCAGTACTTC. It encodes CASSPSSTSGSYRGEQYF.

The chain combines TRBV28 with TRBJ2-1, with D maybe TRBD2 (6 bases). Germline V gives CDR1 MDHEN, CDR2 SYDVKM. CDR3 length equals 14 residues. V was clipped by 6 bases and J by 15 bases, with 24 bases between them. The chain's CDR3 is CASRSSDSLERRFF. In DNA, the CDR3 is TGTGCCAGCAGGTCTAGCGACTCCTTAGAACGGCGGTTCTTC.

In DNA form, the CDR3 reads TGTGCCAGAACTAGCGGGAGCTACAATGAGCAGTTCTTC. Amino acids: CARTSGSYNEQFF. The chain employs TRBV30 and TRBJ2-1; the match to TRBD2 covers 11 bases. The CDR3 covers 13 residues. Germline assignment: CDR1 GTSNPN and CDR2 SVGIG (reference sequence). V shed 8 bases and J 3 bases; nucleotides not matched to a gene: 3.

This clonotype was counted at least ten times. The chain couples TRBV20-1 to TRBJ2-7; D gene uncertain. Germline V gene sequence: CDR1 DFQATT, CDR2 SNEGSKA (reference sequence). V lost 3 bases and J 0 bases, leaving 12 bases between the germline ends. The CDR3 consists of 14 residues. CDR3 sequence reads: CSARMRYPSYEQYF. CDR3 nucleotides: TGCAGTGCTAGGATGAGGTACCCCTCCTACGAGCAGTACTTC.

This clonotype was recorded at least ten times. V gene TRBV11-2 combines with J gene TRBJ1-6; weak D call: TRBD1 (6 bases). V lost 3 bases, J lost 10 bases, and 16 bases lay in between. This CDR3 is built from 15 residues. Germline CDR1 reads SGHAT; CDR2 reads FQNNGV. The CDR3 is CASSFPGTIGSPLHF. The CDR3 DNA reads as TGTGCCAGCAGCTTTCCCGGGACAATCGGATCACCCCTCCACTTT.

The chain joins TRBV12-3 or TRBV12-4 to TRBJ1-2; no reliable D call. There are 15 residues in the CDR3. The V end lost 3 bases, the J end lost 0 bases, and 11 bases lay between the germline ends. CDR3 nucleotide sequence: TGTGCCAGCAGTTTTGTTGGCGGAGCTAACTATGGCTACACCTTC. Translation gives CASSFVGGANYGYTF.

In its sample, this clonotype was seen many times. V is TRBV4-2 and J is TRBJ2-1; 8 bases align to TRBD2. Germline-derived CDR1 and CDR2 are LGHNA and YNFKEQ. J was trimmed by 6 bases and V by 0 bases; bases with no gene match: 4. The CDR3 totals 15 residues. The CDR3 region has the DNA TGTGCCAGCAGCCAAGAGGTCCTAGCGGGCAATGAGCAGTTCTTC. It codes for CASSQEVLAGNEQFF.

This clonotype was detected a few times. The genes are TRBV21-1 and TRBJ2-2; the table's D call of TRBD1 was not tested on the DNA. TRBV21-1 is a pseudogene locus. This CDR3 has 14 amino acids. The CDR3 DNA sequence: TGTGCCAGCAGCCCGAGGGGGGTAACCGGGGAGCTGTTTTTT. Amino acids: CASSPRGVTGELFF.

This clonotype was found many times. The chain uses TRBV28 and TRBJ2-7, with D unclear. Germline V CDR1 and CDR2: MDHEN, SYDVKM. The CDR3 is made up of 13 amino acids. Trimming took off 7 bases at V and 7 bases at J, with 17 bases between the two ends. This CDR3 reads CASKRTTPMEQYF. The CDR3 DNA is TGTGCCAGCAAAAGAACCACACCTATGGAGCAGTACTTC.

This clonotype occurred many times. This chain joins TRBV19 and TRBJ2-2, with 7 bases fitting TRBD1. This CDR3 spans 14 amino acids. Losses at the gene ends were 8 bases for V and 0 bases for J; bases not matched to a gene: 3. Germline CDR1 and CDR2: LNHDA and SQIVND (reference sequence). Here the CDR3 reads CASGTGANTGELFF. CDR3 nucleotides: TGTGCCAGTGGAACAGGGGCGAACACCGGGGAGCTGTTTTTT.

The chain has TRBV11-3 and TRBJ2-1; D is perhaps TRBD1 (6 bases). The V end lost 3 bases, the J end lost 0 bases, and 15 bases lay between the germline ends. CDR3 length: 17 amino acids. The germline CDR1 and CDR2 sequences are SGHNT and YENEEA. The CDR3, as DNA: TGTGCCAGCAGCTTTAGCGCAGGGGCGAGCTCCTACAATGAGCAGTTCTTC. Translation gives CASSFSAGASSYNEQFF. The full variable domain, with the rest looked up from reference TRBV11-3 and TRBJ2-1, is EAGVVQSPRYKIIEKKQPVAFWCNPISGHNTLYWYLQNLGQGPELLIRYENEEAVDDSQLPKDRFSAERLKGVDSTLKIQPAELGDSAVYLCASSFSAGASSYNEQFFGPGTRLTVL.

The rearrangement joins TRBV28 to TRBJ2-7; no clear D gene. V was trimmed by 5 bases and J by 2 bases, leaving 16 bases between them. The CDR3 is 15 residues long. Germline-derived CDR1 and CDR2 are MDHEN and SYDVKM. The CDR3 spells CASSPYRAATYEQYF. For the CDR3, the DNA is TGTGCCAGCAGTCCCTATAGGGCGGCGACCTACGAGCAGTACTTC. Full variable domain (missing parts from reference TRBV28 and TRBJ2-7): DVKVTQSSRYLVKRTGEKVFLECVQDMDHENMFWYRQDPGLGLRLIYFSYDVKMKEKGDIPEGYSVSREKKERFSLILESASTNQTSMYLCASSPYRAATYEQYFGPGTRLTVT.

Ten or more counts support this clonotype. The rearrangement joins TRBV7-9 to TRBJ2-7; 8 nucleotides line up with TRBD2. Germline CDR1 SEHNR, CDR2 FQNEAQ (reference sequence). This CDR3 has 14 residues. Unmatched junction bases numbered 5, after V lost 5 bases and J lost 2 bases. In nucleotides, the CDR3 is TGTGCCAGCAGCCTCTCGACTAGCGCCTACGAGCAGTACTTC. Translating gives CASSLSTSAYEQYF. The full variable domain, completed using reference TRBV7-9 and TRBJ2-7, is DTGVSQNPRHKITKRGQNVTFRCDPISEHNRLYWYRQTLGQGPEFLTYFQNEAQLEKSRLLSDRFSAERPKGSFSTLEIQRTEQGDSAMYLCASSLSTSAYEQYFGPGTRLTVT.

There are many counts of this clonotype. V usage is TRBV7-3 and J usage is TRBJ2-1; 9 bases align to TRBD1. The V and J ends lost 1 base and 4 bases, in that order; junction bases with no gene match: 2. CDR1 and CDR2 (germline): SGHTA, FQGTGA. The CDR3 loop spans 15 amino acids. This chain's CDR3 is CASSLNRGQYNEQFF. The CDR3 DNA reads as TGTGCCAGCAGCTTAAACAGGGGGCAATACAATGAGCAGTTCTTC.

This chain links TRBV19 with TRBJ2-1; 12 positions match TRBD2. V shed 5 bases and J 9 bases; nucleotides not matched to a gene: 11. Germline V gene sequence: CDR1 LNHDA, CDR2 SQIVND (reference sequence). The CDR3 extends over 16 amino acids. The CDR3 nucleotides read TGTGCCAGTAGTCTCTTGACTAGCGGGAGAATGGGTGAGCAGTTCTTC. Protein sequence: CASSLLTSGRMGEQFF.

This clonotype has at least ten counts. V is TRBV29-1 and J is TRBJ2-4; D is tentatively TRBD1 or TRBD2 (5 bases each). The CDR3 covers 13 residues. CDR1 SQVTM and CDR2 ANQGSEA come from the germline V gene. V was clipped by 3 bases and J by 3 bases, with 9 bases between them. The CDR3 DNA sequence: TGCAGCGTTGAGGGGGACGGCAAAAACATTCAGTACTTC. This translates into CSVEGDGKNIQYF.

This clonotype came up many times. The chain links TRBV12-3 or TRBV12-4 to TRBJ2-6, with 9 nucleotides matching TRBD2. This CDR3 region has 19 residues. Trimming at V came to 6 bases and at J to 0 bases, leaving 12 bases not matched to a gene. The CDR3 loop reads CASSTEPLAGHSGANVLTF. Written as DNA, the CDR3 is TGTGCCAGCAGCACCGAACCTCTAGCGGGGCACTCTGGGGCCAACGTCCTGACTTTC.

This clonotype was detected many times. The V call is TRBV5-4, the J call TRBJ2-7; tentative D call: TRBD1 (6 bases). V lost 2 bases and J lost 1, with 13 bases in between. Germline loops: CDR1 SGHNT, CDR2 YYREEE (reference sequence). The CDR3 extends over 15 amino acids. CDR3 protein: CASSLKDSGSYEQYF. For the CDR3, the DNA is TGTGCCAGCAGCTTAAAGGACAGCGGTTCCTACGAGCAGTACTTC.